Below, one T cell receptor beta chain is given with its context. What it binds is not known. The CDR3 loop spans 15 amino acids. CDR1 and CDR2 from the germline V gene are SGDLS and YYNGEE. Trimming stripped 0 bases from V and 0 bases from J, with 9 bases between. The data are from a study of cytomegalovirus exposure and HLA in healthy donors. The study's findings and limits: The authors considered a cluster of highly shared sequence variants likely to be a sequencing artifact.

Amplification used 60 Vbeta primers and 13 Jbeta primers. Sequenced by immunoSEQ multiplex PCR; TCRdb stores in-frame clones only, minus some. The data contain roughly 200,000 clones, roughly 74% of them singletons. The V call is TRBV9, the J call TRBJ2-5; no reliable D call. Material: PBMCs. The clonotype originates from a female donor in good health and CMV-seronegative. The CDR3 DNA is TGTGCCAGCAGCGTAGGGTCGGTGTACCAAGAGACCCAGTACTTC. Translation: CASSVGSVYQETQYF.